This entry lists 19 T cell receptor beta chains sequenced from one sample in a study of T cell responses to AZD1222 COVID-19 vaccine. Repertoires were generated with immunoSEQ multiplex PCR, while TCRdb's copy carries only in-frame clones and drops some. Here the sample spans about 170,000 clones, 75% to 90% being singletons. This material consisted of peripheral blood, taken 28 days after the second dose of the MenACWY control vaccine. These receptors were collected from an adult who received the MenACWY meningococcal vaccine as a control.

This sequence joins TRBV6-5 and TRBJ1-1; no clear D gene. In germline, CDR1 is MNHEY, CDR2 SVGAGI. Between the trimmed V and J ends, which lost 7 bases and 1 base, there was a span of 13 bases. The CDR3 covers 14 residues. CDR3 DNA: TGTGCCAGCACTTTCCTCTGGGGGAACACTGAAGCTTTCTTT. Its protein is CASTFLWGNTEAFF.

The chain links TRBV30 to TRBJ1-5; D is perhaps TRBD1 (6 bases). The CDR3 runs 14 residues. CDR1 is GTSNPN, CDR2 SVGIG, per germline (reference sequence). Deletions cut 2 bases from V and 9 bases from J, with 17 bases between. The CDR3 loop is CAWSKEAGVGPQHF. The CDR3 DNA follows: TGTGCCTGGAGTAAGGAGGCAGGGGTCGGGCCCCAGCATTTT.

V and J are TRBV20-1 and TRBJ1-2, with D uncertain. Germline lookup yields CDR1 DFQATT and CDR2 SNEGSKA (reference sequence). V was pared by 3 bases and J by 4 bases, with 15 bases between. This CDR3 region has 14 residues. CDR3 sequence: CSASTQDDFYGYTF. The CDR3 DNA reads as TGCAGTGCTAGTACGCAGGATGACTTCTATGGCTACACCTTC.

The count of this clone is one. The chain links TRBV7-9 to TRBJ1-5; D is uncertain. CDR1 and CDR2 (germline): SEHNR, FQNEAQ (reference sequence). V lost 1 base and J 5 bases, leaving 6 bases between the germline ends. The length of the CDR3 is 13 residues. The CDR3 loop reads CASSLGMYQPQHF. Here the CDR3 DNA reads TGTGCCAGCAGCTTAGGGATGTATCAGCCCCAGCATTTT.

The V call is TRBV19, the J call TRBJ1-2; TRBD1 aligns across 7 bases. V lost 2 bases, J lost 3 bases, and 3 bases stayed unmatched. The germline CDR1 and CDR2 sequences are LNHDA and SQIVND (reference sequence). The CDR3 loop spans 14 amino acids. The CDR3 region has the DNA TGTGCCAGTAGTATACAGGGGGGCGACTATGGCTACACCTTC. Translated, it gives CASSIQGGDYGYTF.

This rearrangement joins TRBV7-2 to TRBJ2-7, with 7 bases matching TRBD1. V lost 4 bases and J lost 5; bases outside the gene matches: 11. The V gene's germline CDR1 is SGHTA and CDR2 FQGNSA. There are 15 residues in the CDR3. This CDR3 reads CASSSQGVLQNEQYF. The CDR3 DNA reads TGTGCCAGCAGCTCGCAGGGGGTCCTACAGAACGAGCAGTACTTC.

The chain recombines TRBV10-3 with TRBJ2-2; D ambiguous. Germline loops: CDR1 ENHRY, CDR2 SYGVKD. V lost 0 bases and J lost 0, with 8 bases in between. This CDR3 spans 16 amino acids. In nucleotides, the CDR3 is TGTGCCATCAGTGAGTCTTGGGCGGCGAACACCGGGGAGCTGTTTTTT. Translating gives CAISESWAANTGELFF.

The sample holds a few counts of this clone. The V call is TRBV7-9, the J call TRBJ2-7, with 8 bases fitting TRBD1. The J segment lost 5 bases and the V segment lost 4 bases, leaving 1 base of the junction unmatched. The CDR3 runs to 12 residues. Germline V gene sequence: CDR1 SEHNR, CDR2 FQNEAQ (reference sequence). CDR3: CASSSTGDEQYF. CDR3 bases: TGTGCCAGCAGCTCGACAGGGGACGAGCAGTACTTC.

This rearrangement joins TRBV10-3 to TRBJ1-3; D uncertain. Per germline, CDR1 ENHRY and CDR2 SYGVKD. Trimming left V 6 bases short and J 1 base short, with 7 bases between. This CDR3 has 13 residues. The CDR3 region has the DNA TGTGCCATCAGATCCGGGTCTGGAAACACCATATATTTT. Its protein is CAIRSGSGNTIYF.

The chain is built from TRBV28 and TRBJ1-5, with D perhaps TRBD1 (5 bases). This CDR3 comprises 14 residues. Trimming removed 7 bases from V and 4 bases from J, with 14 bases in between. The germline V gene encodes CDR1 MDHEN and CDR2 SYDVKM. The CDR3: CASTSGAPNQPQHF. Written as DNA, the CDR3 is TGTGCCAGCACCTCCGGGGCTCCGAATCAGCCCCAGCATTTT. The full variable domain, with the rest looked up from reference TRBV28 and TRBJ1-5, is DVKVTQSSRYLVKRTGEKVFLECVQDMDHENMFWYRQDPGLGLRLIYFSYDVKMKEKGDIPEGYSVSREKKERFSLILESASTNQTSMYLCASTSGAPNQPQHFGDGTRLSIL.

The rearrangement uses TRBV7-8 and TRBJ2-5; possibly TRBD2 for D (5 bases). V gave up 0 bases and J gave up 3 bases, with 8 bases separating them. Germline CDR1 is SGHVS and CDR2 is FQNEAQ. The CDR3 totals 14 residues. CDR3 sequence (DNA): TGTGCCAGCAGCTTAGCCGGGATGGAAGAGACCCAGTACTTC. Its translation is CASSLAGMEETQYF.

The chain employs TRBV6-5 and TRBJ2-6; TRBD1 is a possible D gene (6 bases). The CDR3 is 15 amino acids. Germline assignment: CDR1 MNHEY and CDR2 SVGAGI. V dropped 6 bases and J dropped 2 bases, with 11 bases sitting between them. The CDR3 protein is CASSHGTTGANVLTF. The CDR3 region has the DNA TGTGCCAGCAGCCACGGGACAACTGGGGCCAACGTCCTGACTTTC.

The chain uses TRBV27 and TRBJ2-7, with 7 bases identical to TRBD2. There are 13 residues in the CDR3. The germline gives CDR1 MNHEY, CDR2 SMNVEV (reference sequence). Unmatched junction bases numbered 7, after V lost 6 bases and J lost 5 bases. The CDR3 region has the DNA TGTGCCAGCAGCCGGACTAGATTCCACGAGCAGTACTTC. As protein: CASSRTRFHEQYF.

CDR3 sequence (DNA): TGTGCCACCGGGACTAGTATCAATGAGCAGTTCTTC. Its translation is CATGTSINEQFF. The V call is TRBV15, the J call TRBJ2-1; 8 bases map to TRBD2. The V gene's germline CDR1 is LNHNV and CDR2 YYDKDF (reference sequence). Trimming removed 8 bases from V and 6 bases from J; junction bases left unmatched: 3. The CDR3 loop spans 12 amino acids.

The chain employs TRBV5-4 and TRBJ2-7; 8 nucleotides line up with TRBD2. The CDR3 runs 15 residues. The V gene end was trimmed by 0 bases and the J gene end by 4 bases; junction bases not matched to a gene: 6. Germline CDR1 SGHNT, CDR2 YYREEE (reference sequence). The CDR3 DNA sequence: TGTGCCAGCAGCTTGGCCCGGGAGGGATTTTACGAGCAGTACTTC. This translates into CASSLAREGFYEQYF.

This clone was detected only a few times. CDR3 nucleotides: TGTGCCAGCAGCTTAGAGGGGGCGCAACCCTACGAGCAGTACTTC. It yields the protein CASSLEGAQPYEQYF. The chain combines TRBV13 with TRBJ2-7, with TRBD1 identical over 7 bases. This CDR3 is built from 15 residues. V gave up 1 base and J gave up 2 bases; unmatched junction bases: 5. Germline V gene sequence: CDR1 PRHDT, CDR2 FYEKMQ (reference sequence).

This chain connects TRBV7-3 to TRBJ2-2, with TRBD2 identical over 8 bases. With V trimmed by 5 bases and J by 0 bases, 5 bases remained unmatched. The V gene's germline CDR1 is SGHTA and CDR2 FQGTGA. The CDR3 is 16 amino acids. The CDR3 coding sequence is TGTGCCAGCAGCCATACTAGCGGCCCGAACACCGGGGAGCTGTTTTTT. It specifies CASSHTSGPNTGELFF.

Notes on this clone: At one end the junction does not follow the germline gene, possibly because of a read error. The chain employs TRBV4-1 and TRBJ2-7, with TRBD1 matching 12 bases. The CDR3 is 14 residues long. CDR1 is MGHRA, CDR2 YSYEKL, per germline. As DNA, the CDR3 is TGCGCCAGCAGCCGAGCCGGGACAGGGGGCGAGGAGTACTTC. This gives the protein CASSRAGTGGEEYF.

The rearrangement links TRBV30 to TRBJ2-7, with 9 nucleotides matching TRBD1. V shed 2 bases and J 2 bases; nucleotides not matched to a gene: 7. This CDR3 has 15 amino acids. The germline CDR1 and CDR2 sequences are GTSNPN and SVGIG (reference sequence). This CDR3 reads CAWSRGDREPYEQYF. CDR3 nucleotides: TGTGCCTGGAGTCGGGGGGACAGGGAGCCCTACGAGCAGTACTTC. The whole variable domain, filled in from reference TRBV30 and TRBJ2-7, reads SQTIHQWPATLVQPVGSPLSLECTVEGTSNPNLYWYRQAAGRGLQLLFYSVGIGQISSEVPQNLSASRPQDRQFILSSKKLLLSDSGFYLCAWSRGDREPYEQYFGPGTRLTVT.